This T cell receptor (beta chain) appears in the sequencing data of a study of T cells in Graves' hyperthyroidism and ophthalmopathy. Lactation, pregnancy, other autoimmune disease or uncontrolled infection led to exclusion of patients. Over 9 ml of fresh peripheral blood supplied the PBMCs. RNA transcripts provided the source from which TCR beta CDR3 regions were amplified. The HTBI set primed first-round TCR CDR3 RT-PCR. Via MiXCR, TCRdb re-called the multiplex PCR reads, giving one row per CDR3 protein. The sample consists of 300,000 to 450,000 distinct CDR3 sequences, about 25% of them appearing once. V lost 5 bases and J lost 0, with 10 bases in between. CDR3 length equals 14 residues. Germline CDR1 SGHVS, CDR2 FQNEAQ. Details on this clonotype: Its specificity is unknown.

Study-level results: In the blood, most expanded thyroid clonotypes above 0.001 appeared as well.

The sample consisted of blood. The chain uses TRBV7-8 and TRBJ1-2, with D perhaps TRBD1 (6 bases). The sequence came from a man aged 45-65 years with Graves' hyperthyroidism. The CDR3 reads CASSTGIANYGYTF. CDR3 DNA: TGTGCCAGCAGCACAGGGATCGCTAACTATGGCTACACCTTC. Combining the CDR3 with reference TRBV7-8 and TRBJ1-2 gives the whole variable domain GAGVSQSPRYKVAKRGQDVALRCDPISGHVSLFWYQQALGQGPEFLTYFQNEAQLDKSGLPSDRFFAERPEGSVSTLKIQRTQQEDSAVYLCASSTGIANYGYTFGSGTRLTVV.